Listed below are T cell receptor beta chains from one sample, sequenced in a study of cytomegalovirus exposure and HLA in healthy donors. Some clones are missing from TCRdb's copy, which holds only in-frame ones; the method was immunoSEQ multiplex PCR. The sample carries roughly 250,000 clones, under 80% recorded once. Source material: PBMCs. All receptors come from a female donor in good health and CMV-seronegative. Both conserved end residues are part of each CDR3. Fields, in order: D gene, clone size, V gene, J gene, CDR3 protein, CDR3 DNA. A D gene is named only where the DNA matches it firmly. Size is omitted from some rows. Given values are once, few, many or a class for expanded clones.

.	.	TRBV6-1	TRBJ2-3	CASSRVTAHTQYF	TGTGCCAGCAGCCGCGTGACAGCTCATACGCAGTATTTT
TRBD1	.	TRBV7-9	TRBJ1-3	CASTQGTSGGNTIYF	TGTGCCAGCACACAGGGGACATCGGGAGGAAACACCATATATTTT
.	.	TRBV6-5	TRBJ1-5	CASSSFGNNQPQHF	TGTGCCAGCAGTTCCTTCGGTAATAATCAGCCCCAGCATTTT
.	.	TRBV5-1	TRBJ2-7	CASSLGIHTENEQYF	TGCGCCAGCAGCCTGGGGATACATACAGAAAACGAGCAGTACTTC
TRBD1	.	TRBV10-2	TRBJ1-4	CASSEGAGGVEKLFF	TGCGCCAGCAGTGAGGGGGCAGGGGGCGTCGAAAAACTGTTTTTT
.	.	TRBV9	TRBJ2-7	CASSVEENNSYEQYF	TGTGCCAGCAGCGTAGAGGAGAATAACTCCTACGAGCAGTACTTC
TRBD1	.	TRBV27	TRBJ2-7	CASSSPGQGGEQYF	TGTGCCAGCAGTTCCCCAGGACAGGGAGGCGAGCAGTACTTC
TRBD2	.	TRBV28	TRBJ2-5	CASSSEAGGGRETQYF	TGTGCCAGCAGTTCTGAAGCGGGAGGCGGGCGTGAGACCCAGTACTTC
.	few	TRBV11-2	TRBJ2-7	CASSPIGGSYEQYF	TGTGCCAGCAGCCCCATCGGGGGCTCCTACGAGCAGTACTTC
.	.	TRBV25-1	TRBJ2-7	CASQTDGDTYEQYF	TGTGCCAGCCAAACTGACGGGGATACCTACGAGCAGTACTTC
.	.	TRBV4-1	TRBJ2-2	CASSLRGQNTGELFF	TGCGCCAGCAGCCTCAGGGGTCAGAACACCGGGGAGCTGTTTTTT
TRBD2	few	TRBV2	TRBJ2-7	CASRVTSGSSYEQYF	TGTGCCAGCAGGGTGACTAGCGGGAGCTCCTACGAGCAGTACTTC
.	.	TRBV27	TRBJ2-4	CASSLIPPTGPKNIQYF	TGTGCCAGCAGTTTAATTCCCCCGACAGGACCCAAAAACATTCAGTACTTC
TRBD1	.	TRBV4-1	TRBJ1-1	CASSQDWQGGLAFF	TGCGCCAGCAGCCAAGATTGGCAGGGGGGATTGGCTTTCTTT
TRBD2	.	TRBV7-9	TRBJ2-1	CASSFLAGVLNEQFF	TGTGCCAGCAGCTTCCTAGCGGGAGTACTCAATGAGCAGTTCTTC
.	.	TRBV11-3	TRBJ1-4	CASSSMGGPEKLFF	TGTGCCAGCAGCTCCATGGGGGGTCCCGAAAAACTGTTTTTT
TRBD1	.	TRBV6-6	TRBJ2-1	CASSYGTVSYNEQFF	TGTGCCAGCAGCTATGGGACAGTATCCTACAATGAGCAGTTCTTC
TRBD2	.	TRBV5-1	TRBJ2-7	CASSLASSGGYEQYF	TGCGCCAGCAGCTTGGCCTCTAGCGGGGGCTACGAGCAGTACTTC
TRBD2	.	TRBV7-9	TRBJ2-3	CSSSDGRAGYTQYF	TGTTCCAGCAGCGACGGGAGGGCCGGCTATACGCAGTATTTT
TRBD1	.	TRBV5-6	TRBJ2-7	CASSLGDSSYEQYF	TGTGCCAGCAGCTTGGGGGACAGCTCCTACGAGCAGTACTTC
.	.	TRBV7-6	TRBJ2-7	CASSSGRSSYEQYF	TGTGCCAGCAGCAGCGGGCGGAGCTCCTACGAGCAGTACTTC
TRBD1	.	TRBV7-9	TRBJ2-7	CSSSLDRTGYEQYF	TGTTCCAGCAGCTTAGACCGGACAGGGTACGAGCAGTACTTC
TRBD2	.	TRBV11-3	TRBJ2-3	CASSPLAEPTDTQYF	TGTGCCAGCAGCCCGCTAGCGGAGCCCACAGATACGCAGTATTTT